The next 9 T cell receptor beta chains were all read from a single sample in a study of shared clonotypes between healthy human individuals (dated by TCRdb to 2018 to 2021). Library prep was done by the immunoSEQ multiplex PCR assay. Here the immuneACCESS table is served through TCRdb, limited to in-frame sequences with V and J called. Missing clones are a known gap in these copies; in checked studies unresolved V genes cover under half, and the rest lacks a known reason. The sample table records around 500,000 clones; about 79% of these occur just once. The ten top clones hold over 10% of the sample. What was sequenced was PBMCs. Receptors were obtained from a woman between 40 and 55 years old in good health. Some clones in this sample may be carry-over from other donors' samples.

This chain joins TRBV10-3 and TRBJ2-1, with D unresolved. Per the germline V gene, CDR1 is ENHRY and CDR2 is SYGVKD. V lost 0 bases, J lost 6 bases, and 6 bases lay in between. The CDR3 loop spans 13 amino acids. The CDR3 DNA sequence: TGTGCCATCAGTGAGTCTAGAAGCAATGAGCAGTTCTTC. Translated: CAISESRSNEQFF.

The CDR3 reads CAGQREAYEQYF. The CDR3 DNA sequence: TGTGCCGGGCAGCGGGAGGCGTACGAGCAGTACTTC. The chain employs TRBV30 and TRBJ2-5, with 9 bases that match TRBD2. Gene TRBJ2-7 matches the end of the DNA better, so the J call may be wrong. CDR3 length: 12 residues. From germline, CDR1 is GTSNPN and CDR2 SVGIG (reference sequence).

The V call is TRBV9, the J call TRBJ2-3, with no clear D. Germline V gene lookup returns CDR1 SGDLS and CDR2 YYNGEE. V was clipped by 7 bases and J by 2 bases, with 11 bases between them. The CDR3 covers 13 residues. CDR3 protein: CASGVALTDTQYF. The DNA of the CDR3 is TGTGCCAGCGGGGTAGCACTCACAGATACGCAGTATTTT.

The chain employs TRBV7-9 and TRBJ1-5; D is undetermined. The CDR3 has 13 amino acids. V shed 1 base and J shed 4 bases, with 5 bases lying between them. Germline V gene lookup returns CDR1 SEHNR and CDR2 FQNEAQ (reference sequence). This CDR3 reads CASSLGRNQPQHF. In DNA, the CDR3 is TGTGCCAGCAGCTTAGGACGTAATCAGCCCCAGCATTTT.

The chain links TRBV15 to TRBJ1-1, with 10 bases matching TRBD1. The V and J ends lost 3 bases and 5 bases, in that order; junction bases with no gene match: 6. Germline V CDR1 and CDR2: LNHNV, YYDKDF (reference sequence). The CDR3 spans 15 residues. CDR3 residues: CATSSAGQGETEAFF. The CDR3 DNA follows: TGTGCCACCAGCAGTGCCGGACAGGGGGAAACTGAAGCTTTCTTT.

This clone showed up many times. The chain employs TRBV6-1 and TRBJ1-4, with 9 bases identical to TRBD1. Germline loops: CDR1 MNHNS, CDR2 SASEGT. The CDR3 is 14 residues long. V trimming: 5 bases; J trimming: 7 bases; junction bases outside the gene matches: 5. CDR3 region: CASSRTGVGEKLFF. The CDR3 DNA sequence: TGTGCCAGCAGTAGGACAGGGGTGGGTGAAAAACTGTTTTTT.

On this clone: A single base is all that separates this from a far larger clone, so a read error is likely. The rearrangement uses TRBV1 and TRBJ2-4. TRBV1 is termed a pseudogene. The CDR3 totals 14 residues. CDR3 residues: CTSSQGPPRTIQCF. The CDR3 bases are TGCACCAGCAGCCAAGGCCCCCCTCGGACCATTCAGTGCTTC.

The rearrangement joins TRBV21-1 to TRBJ2-1; the table's TRBD2 call for D was not verified on the DNA. TRBV21-1 is a pseudogene segment. There are 17 residues in the CDR3. CDR3 protein: CASSSKWLGTVYNEQFF. The CDR3 DNA is TGTGCCAGCAGCTCTAAGTGGCTCGGGACTGTATACAATGAGCAGTTCTTC.

This clone was observed a handful of times. CDR3 in DNA: TGTGCCAGCTCACCAATCTCTGGTGAGCAGTTCTTC. Protein sequence: CASSPISGEQFF. The chain combines TRBV18 with TRBJ2-1, with no clear D. Germline V lookup: CDR1 KGHSH, CDR2 LQKENI. The CDR3 length is 12 residues. Between the trimmed V and J ends, which lost 2 bases and 9 bases, there was a span of 8 bases. The whole variable domain, remainder taken from reference TRBV18 and TRBJ2-1, is NAGVMQNPRHLVRRRGQEARLRCSPMKGHSHVYWYRQLPEEGLKFMVYLQKENIIDESGMPKERFSAEFPKEGPSILRIQQVVRGDSAAYFCASSPISGEQFFGPGTRLTVL.